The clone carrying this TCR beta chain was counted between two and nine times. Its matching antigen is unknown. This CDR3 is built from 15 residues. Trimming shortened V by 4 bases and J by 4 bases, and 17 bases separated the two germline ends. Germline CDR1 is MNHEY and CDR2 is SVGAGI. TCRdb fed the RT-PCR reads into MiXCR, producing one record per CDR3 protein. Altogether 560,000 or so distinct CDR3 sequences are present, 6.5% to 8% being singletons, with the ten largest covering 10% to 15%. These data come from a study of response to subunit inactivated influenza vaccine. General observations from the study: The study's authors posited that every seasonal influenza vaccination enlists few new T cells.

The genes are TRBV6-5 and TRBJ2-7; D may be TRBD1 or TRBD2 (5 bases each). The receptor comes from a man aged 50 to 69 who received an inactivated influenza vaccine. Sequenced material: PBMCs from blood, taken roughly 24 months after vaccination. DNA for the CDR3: TGTGCCAGCAGTTCGGAGGACATCAAATCTTACGAGCAGTACTTC. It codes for CASSSEDIKSYEQYF.